Each of the 20 T cell receptor beta chains below was sequenced from the same sample in a study of blood T cell repertoires in COVID-19. The table came from immunoSEQ multiplex PCR; TCRdb's copy has only in-frame clones and leaves some out. The table records about 200,000 clones, about 88% of them present only once. Sequences were obtained from peripheral blood. These receptors all come from a man aged 45-65 years with COVID-19, enrolled during active disease.

V gene TRBV25-1 combines with J gene TRBJ1-6; no reliable D call. The CDR3 extends over 12 amino acids. Trimming cost V 3 bases and J 9 bases, with 6 bases left between them. Per germline, CDR1 MGHDK and CDR2 SYGVNS. CDR3 sequence (DNA): TGTGCCAGCAGTGACCGTCTTTCACCCCTCCACTTT. Translating gives CASSDRLSPLHF.

The chain employs TRBV19 and TRBJ2-1; TRBD2 might be the D (5 bases). In germline, CDR1 is LNHDA, CDR2 SQIVND (reference sequence). This CDR3 spans 14 amino acids. V was cut by 4 bases and J by 4 bases, with 11 bases left in between. The CDR3, as DNA: TGTGCCAGTAGTACCGGACTCAGGTACAATGAGCAGTTCTTC. Amino acids: CASSTGLRYNEQFF.

This chain links TRBV5-1 with TRBJ2-1; 16 positions match TRBD2. Germline trimming cut 7 bases from V and 10 bases from J; bases unmatched to any gene: 14. There are 17 residues in the CDR3. The germline gives CDR1 SGHRS, CDR2 YFSETQ. The CDR3 here is CASGGTSGRAAVQEQFF. DNA for the CDR3: TGCGCCAGCGGTGGGACTAGCGGGAGGGCAGCAGTTCAAGAGCAGTTCTTC.

The chain carries TRBV13 and TRBJ2-1; 8 bases fit TRBD2. CDR1 and CDR2 (germline): PRHDT, FYEKMQ (reference sequence). Trimming at V came to 3 bases and at J to 5 bases, leaving 9 bases not matched to a gene. This CDR3 is built from 16 residues. The CDR3 reads CASSFSGLGVNNEQFF. CDR3 DNA: TGTGCCAGCAGCTTTTCGGGACTAGGGGTGAACAATGAGCAGTTCTTC.

This clone was recorded only once. This sequence joins TRBV11-2 and TRBJ1-2, with D possibly TRBD1 on 6 matching bases. V lost 0 bases, J lost 8 bases, and 19 bases lay in between. The CDR3 extends over 16 amino acids. The V gene's germline CDR1 is SGHAT and CDR2 FQNNGV. The CDR3 reads CASSLDRGGRPRGYTF. In nucleotides, the CDR3 is TGTGCCAGCAGCTTAGATCGCGGGGGCCGCCCCAGGGGCTACACCTTC.

This chain uses TRBV6-2 or TRBV6-3 with TRBJ2-5, with 9 positions matching TRBD1. The CDR3 is made up of 14 amino acids. With 5 bases clipped from V and 1 base from J, the junction kept 2 bases outside the gene matches. From germline, CDR1 is MNHEY and CDR2 SVGEGT. In nucleotides, the CDR3 is TGTGCCAGCAGTAAACAGGGGGCCCAAGAGACCCAGTACTTC. Residues: CASSKQGAQETQYF.

This rearrangement joins TRBV11-2 to TRBJ2-7, with 7 nucleotides matching TRBD1. This CDR3 is 17 amino acids long. CDR1 is SGHAT, CDR2 FQNNGV, per germline. The V and J ends lost 0 bases and 5 bases, in that order; junction bases with no gene match: 13. CDR3 in amino acids: CASSLEQGKDISHEQYF. CDR3 DNA sequence: TGTGCCAGCAGCTTAGAACAGGGGAAGGATATTTCCCACGAGCAGTACTTC.

This clone was observed many times. CDR3 sequence: CASSQDRGRQETQYF. DNA of the CDR3: TGTGCCAGCAGCCAAGACAGGGGGAGGCAAGAGACCCAGTACTTC. The gene calls are TRBV7-2 and TRBJ2-5; the match to TRBD1 covers 9 bases. From germline, CDR1 is SGHTA and CDR2 FQGNSA. J was trimmed by 2 bases and V by 5 bases; bases with no gene match: 6. CDR3 length: 15 amino acids.

The J gene is TRBJ2-2, the V gene TRBV19, with D tentatively TRBD2 (5 bases). The CDR3 extends over 12 amino acids. V shed 6 bases and J shed 7 bases, with 9 bases lying between them. In germline, CDR1 is LNHDA, CDR2 SQIVND (reference sequence). The CDR3 sequence is CASRRVSGELFF. CDR3 DNA: TGTGCCAGTAGGCGGGTAAGCGGGGAGCTGTTTTTT.

This clone occurred once. The rearrangement uses TRBV7-8 and TRBJ1-4, with 7 bases lining up with TRBD1. The CDR3 extends over 18 amino acids. With V trimmed by 2 bases and J by 0 bases, 9 bases remained unmatched. In germline, CDR1 is SGHVS, CDR2 FQNEAQ. In DNA form, the CDR3 reads TGTGCCAGCAGCTTATACAAGGGGGCCGGCTCAACTAATGAAAAACTGTTTTTT. This codes for CASSLYKGAGSTNEKLFF.

This chain joins TRBV6-5 and TRBJ1-2, with D possibly TRBD1 on 6 matching bases. The CDR3 runs 13 residues. Germline CDR1 MNHEY, CDR2 SVGAGI. Trimming removed 5 bases from V and 8 bases from J, with 15 bases in between. The CDR3 here is CASSTGQTGGYTF. CDR3 in DNA: TGTGCCAGCAGTACAGGACAGACGGGAGGCTACACCTTC.

The chain carries TRBV10-3 and TRBJ2-2, with 7 bases lining up with TRBD1. The CDR3 has 17 residues. V was pared by 8 bases and J by 0 bases, with 12 bases of the junction left unmatched. The germline CDR1 and CDR2 sequences are ENHRY and SYGVKD. The DNA for the CDR3 is TGTGCCATCGCCGGGACAGCCGCTAGCTCGAACACCGGGGAGCTGTTTTTT. It codes for CAIAGTAASSNTGELFF.

This chain joins TRBV5-4 and TRBJ2-7, with TRBD1 identical over 9 bases. V lost 4 bases to trimming and J lost 3 bases; unmatched junction nucleotides: 11. This CDR3 is built from 16 residues. Germline lookup yields CDR1 SGHNT and CDR2 YYREEE (reference sequence). CDR3 sequence: CASSQWSRDRDYEQYF. The CDR3 DNA is TGTGCCAGCAGCCAATGGAGCAGGGACAGGGACTACGAGCAGTACTTC.

As DNA, the CDR3 is TGTGCCAGTAGTATGAGGAGATCTGGAAACAATGAGCAGTTCTTC. It is translated as CASSMRRSGNNEQFF. The chain employs TRBV19 and TRBJ2-1; D remains unclear. Germline V gene data show CDR1 as LNHDA and CDR2 as SQIVND (reference sequence). The CDR3 is made up of 15 amino acids. V was trimmed by 3 bases and J by 5 bases, leaving 14 bases between them.

Turning to this clone: Other DNA variants within this sample encode the same CDR3. J is TRBJ2-7 and V is TRBV6-5; D is unclear. CDR1 and CDR2 (germline): MNHEY, SVGAGI. This CDR3 has 13 residues. Trimming pared 5 bases from V and 1 base from J, leaving 9 bases between. The CDR3 nucleotides read TGTGCCAGCAGTCCCGACTCTTCCTACGAGCAGTACTTC. It is translated as CASSPDSSYEQYF.

This clone showed up just once. The chain has TRBV1 and TRBJ2-1; the table gives TRBD2 as D, unverified against the DNA. TRBV1 is listed as a pseudogene. The length of the CDR3 is 19 residues. In nucleotides, the CDR3 is TGCACCAGCAGCCGCATTGGCCTAGGTACGGGACTAGCGGGAAATGAGCAGTTCTTC. This encodes CTSSRIGLGTGLAGNEQFF.

The chain recombines TRBV7-2 with TRBJ1-4, with D perhaps TRBD1 (5 bases). Trimming removed 1 base from V and 0 bases from J, with 6 bases in between. The germline V gene encodes CDR1 SGHTA and CDR2 FQGNSA. The CDR3 consists of 15 residues. This CDR3 is CASSLGQSTNEKLFF. In DNA form, the CDR3 reads TGTGCCAGCAGCTTAGGACAGTCAACTAATGAAAAACTGTTTTTT.

This chain links TRBV7-9 with TRBJ1-1; tentatively, D is TRBD1 (5 bases). CDR1 is SEHNR, CDR2 FQNEAQ, per germline (reference sequence). Trimming removed 2 bases at V and 6 bases at J, with 10 bases between. The CDR3 sequence is 13 residues long. CDR3 region: CASSLRQMAEAFF. CDR3 nucleotides: TGTGCCAGCAGCTTAAGACAGATGGCTGAAGCTTTCTTT.

The rearrangement uses TRBV5-4 and TRBJ2-2; 7 bases are a match to TRBD2. The CDR3 has 14 amino acids. CDR1 SGHNT and CDR2 YYREEE come from the germline V gene (reference sequence). Germline trimming cut 3 bases from V and 7 bases from J; bases unmatched to any gene: 6. CDR3 sequence (DNA): TGTGCCAGCAGCTCCCCCGGGAGGAGCGGGGAGCTGTTTTTT. Translated: CASSSPGRSGELFF.

This rearrangement joins TRBV21-1 to TRBJ2-7; the table gives TRBD2 as D, unverified against the DNA. TRBV21-1 corresponds to a pseudogene. The CDR3 runs to 12 residues. The CDR3 nucleotides read TGTGCCAGCAGCAGCGACTCCCGCGAGCAGTACTTC. Translated, it gives CASSSDSREQYF.